This T cell receptor (beta chain) was identified in a study of cytomegalovirus exposure and HLA in healthy donors. On the study more broadly: The roughly 670 first-cohort repertoires shared a platform with the roughly 110 validation repertoires, as reported in a later analysis.

This clone was observed a single time. Its antigen remains unknown. This CDR3 has 13 amino acids. Germline values: CDR1 MDHEN, CDR2 SYDVKM. V shed 2 bases and J shed 5 bases, with 7 bases lying between them. Findings and limits, study-wide: The study labeled 170 or so TCR beta chains cytomegalovirus-associated.

Assay: immunoSEQ multiplex PCR; the TCRdb copy retains only in-frame clones and omits some. Seen here are about 360,000 clones, about nine tenths observed once, and the top ten hold under 0.95%. The TCR was taken from a woman younger than 30 in good health and CMV-seronegative. The chain couples TRBV28 to TRBJ2-1; D ambiguous. Sequenced sample: PBMCs. Here the CDR3 reads CASSLTLNNEQFF. CDR3 nucleotide sequence: TGTGCCAGCAGTTTAACTCTAAACAATGAGCAGTTCTTC.